This is a list of T cell receptor beta chains from one sample in a study of CXCR3-negative and CXCR3-positive naive CD8 T cells. One entry per CDR3 protein, without DNA, is what TCRdb gives after re-calling the 5' RACE reads. The repertoire shows over 20,000 distinct CDR3 sequences; the top ten hold 4%. Sample: naive CXCR3- CD8+ T cells from blood. The receptors stem from a human donor in good health. Some clones in this sample may be carry-over from other donors' samples. CDR3s include the opening cysteine and the closing phenylalanine or tryptophan. Size is omitted from some rows. Given values are once, few, many or a class for expanded clones.

J,size,V,CDR3
TRBJ2-1,.,TRBV14,CASSQALANEQFF
TRBJ2-3,.,TRBV7-9,CASSLARASGGAGLDADTQYF
TRBJ1-1,.,TRBV6-2/TRBV6-3,CASSSRDWFGEAFF
TRBJ2-7,medium-sized,TRBV6-2/TRBV6-3,CASREQGAISYEQYF
TRBJ2-2,.,TRBV6-2/TRBV6-3,CASSFLDRDGELFF
TRBJ2-1,.,TRBV7-3,CASSSGTSGSAEQFF
TRBJ1-5,.,TRBV5-6,CASSQGGASQPQHF
TRBJ1-1,.,TRBV4-2,CASSRTPGGLNTEAFF
TRBJ2-5,.,TRBV11-3,CASSLGIGTEPQETQYF
TRBJ1-1,.,TRBV7-9,CASSLALGGAEAFF
TRBJ2-1,.,TRBV5-6,CASSREGRGGYNEQFF
TRBJ2-1,.,TRBV6-6,CASSWTELYNEQFF
TRBJ2-5,medium-sized,TRBV29-1,CSVVDTQETQYF
TRBJ2-3,.,TRBV28,CASSLRTDTQYF
TRBJ1-3,.,TRBV28,CASSIEGSSGNTIYF
TRBJ1-3,.,TRBV7-8,CASSPGAAGRTIYF
TRBJ2-6,.,TRBV4-2,CASSQGDSRTGANVLTF
TRBJ1-1,.,TRBV20-1,CSARDPDITGKAFF
TRBJ2-2,.,TRBV20-1,CSASGEIGELFF
TRBJ2-3,.,TRBV7-3,CASSRAGGTDTQYF
TRBJ2-1,.,TRBV3-1,CASSVGLAGGYNEQFF
TRBJ2-7,.,TRBV12-5,CASSRTAGEQYF
TRBJ2-4,.,TRBV20-1,CSAPARAAPNIQYF
TRBJ2-1,.,TRBV7-9,CASSSSSPTGKGSYNEQFF
TRBJ2-2,.,TRBV19,CASCTDRGNTGELFF
TRBJ2-1,.,TRBV6-5,CASSTGGSYNEQFF
TRBJ1-1,.,TRBV14,CARSQPGGNTEAFF
TRBJ2-5,.,TRBV29-1,CSASASGETQYF
TRBJ1-5,.,TRBV6-6,CASITTLGGKTNSNQPQHF
TRBJ2-1,.,TRBV5-1,CASSFLQGQGEQFF
TRBJ2-1,.,TRBV15,CATSEKLGGNEQFF
TRBJ1-5,.,TRBV7-2,CASSLSLGLTGFNSNQPQHF
TRBJ2-3,.,TRBV7-9,CASSPPGQGTDTQYF
TRBJ2-1,medium-sized,TRBV14,CASSQVYDEQFF
TRBJ2-7,.,TRBV29-1,CSVEEGKGPPYEQYF
TRBJ1-2,.,TRBV21-1,CASSAIDRANGYTF
TRBJ1-1,.,TRBV28,CASMEAGDTEAFF
TRBJ2-7,.,TRBV29-1,CSVEALGTSTYEQYF
TRBJ1-5,.,TRBV14,CASSASDGNQPQHF
TRBJ2-2,.,TRBV29-1,CSVDEVDTGELFF